These 5 T cell receptor beta chains came from one sample sequenced in a study of blood T cell repertoires in COVID-19. TCRdb keeps only in-frame clones here, not all; method: immunoSEQ multiplex PCR. The sample holds about 210,000 clones; 89% are singletons and the top ten take 7.5% to 10%. Sequencing was carried out using PBMCs or T cells enriched from blood (not recorded which). The source of these receptors is a woman aged 18-35 years who had recovered from COVID-19.

V gene TRBV5-6 combines with J gene TRBJ1-1, with TRBD1 as a possible D gene (6 bases). The length of the CDR3 is 12 residues. CDR1 is SGHDT, CDR2 YYEEEE, per germline. Trimming cost V 6 bases and J 5 bases, with 11 bases left between them. The CDR3 nucleotides read TGTGCCAGCAACCGACAGGAAACTGAAGCTTTCTTT. Amino acids: CASNRQETEAFF. The complete variable domain, with remaining parts taken from reference TRBV5-6 and TRBJ1-1, reads DAGVTQSPTHLIKTRGQQVTLRCSPKSGHDTVSWYQQALGQGPQFIFQYYEEEERQRGNFPDRFSGHQFPNYSSELNVNALLLGDSALYLCASNRQETEAFFGQGTRLTVV.

The rearrangement joins TRBV7-6 to TRBJ2-7; perhaps TRBD1 as D (6 bases). This CDR3 is 19 amino acids long. Germline loops: CDR1 SGHVS, CDR2 FNYEAQ. Trimming took 5 bases from V and 0 from J, leaving 26 bases between them. DNA for the CDR3: TGTGCCAGCAGCCTTTTTCAGGGGACCCTTGGGTCCTACTCCTACGAGCAGTACTTC. It codes for CASSLFQGTLGSYSYEQYF.

This chain connects TRBV6-5 to TRBJ1-1; D is possibly TRBD1 (5 bases). Trimming shortened V by 7 bases and J by 10 bases, and 13 bases separated the two germline ends. This CDR3 spans 11 amino acids. The germline V gene has CDR1 MNHEY and CDR2 SVGAGI. CDR3 coding DNA: TGTGCCAGCAACGCGGGGGGGATAGCTTTCTTT. It codes for CASNAGGIAFF.

The chain has TRBV19 and TRBJ2-1, with 9 bases aligning to TRBD1. Losses at the gene ends were 5 bases for V and 7 bases for J; bases not matched to a gene: 6. Germline CDR1 and CDR2: LNHDA and SQIVND (reference sequence). CDR3 length equals 14 residues. DNA of the CDR3: TGTGCCAGTAGTCCCGGGACAGGGCTGAATGAGCAGTTCTTC. This translates into CASSPGTGLNEQFF.

The chain carries TRBV7-9 and TRBJ2-7; perhaps TRBD2 as D (5 bases). The CDR3 is 14 residues long. Germline assignment: CDR1 SEHNR and CDR2 FQNEAQ (reference sequence). Trimming took off 8 bases at V and 2 bases at J, with 16 bases between the two ends. The CDR3 here is CASARANSPYEQYF. Here the CDR3 DNA reads TGTGCCAGCGCGAGGGCAAACTCTCCCTACGAGCAGTACTTC.